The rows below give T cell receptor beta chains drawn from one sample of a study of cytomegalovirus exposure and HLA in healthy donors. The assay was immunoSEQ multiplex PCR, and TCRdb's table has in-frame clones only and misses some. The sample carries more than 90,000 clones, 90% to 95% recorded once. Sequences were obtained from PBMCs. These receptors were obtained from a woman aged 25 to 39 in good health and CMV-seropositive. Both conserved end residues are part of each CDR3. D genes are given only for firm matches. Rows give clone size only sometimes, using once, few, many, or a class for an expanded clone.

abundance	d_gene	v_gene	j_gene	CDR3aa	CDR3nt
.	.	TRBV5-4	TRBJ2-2	CASSLGAGPGELFF	TGTGCCAGCAGCTTGGGGGCCGGCCCCGGGGAGCTGTTTTTT
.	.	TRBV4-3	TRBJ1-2	CASSQATGGLSGYTF	TGCGCCAGCAGCCAAGCCACGGGGGGCCTCTCTGGCTACACCTTC
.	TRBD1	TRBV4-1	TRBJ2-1	CASSPRQGSYNEQFF	TGCGCCAGCAGCCCCCGACAGGGTTCTTACAATGAGCAGTTCTTC
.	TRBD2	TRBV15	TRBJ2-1	CATSTGLAGAGNEQFF	TGTGCCACCAGCACGGGACTAGCGGGAGCAGGGAATGAGCAGTTCTTC
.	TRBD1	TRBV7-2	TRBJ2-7	CASSPRGTGPYEQYF	TGTGCCAGCAGCCCCCGGGGGACAGGGCCCTACGAGCAGTACTTC
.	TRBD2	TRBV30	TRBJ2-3	CAWSGDYSSSTDTQYF	TGTGCCTGGAGTGGGGACTACAGTTCTAGCACAGATACGCAGTATTTT
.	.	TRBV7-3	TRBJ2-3	CASSLGGHSTDTQYF	TGTGCCAGCAGCTTAGGAGGGCATAGCACAGATACGCAGTATTTT
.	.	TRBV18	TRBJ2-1	CASSLSNEQFF	TGTGCCAGCTCACTCTCCAATGAGCAGTTCTTC
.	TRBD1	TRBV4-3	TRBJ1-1	CASSQARDSEVTMNTEAFF	TGCGCCAGCAGCCAGGCCCGGGACAGTGAAGTTACCATGAACACTGAAGCTTTCTTT
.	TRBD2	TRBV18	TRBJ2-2	CASSPRTSGSNTGELFF	TGTGCCAGCTCACCCCGGACTAGCGGGTCGAACACCGGGGAGCTGTTTTTT
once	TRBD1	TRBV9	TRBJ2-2	CASSVVHWDSQNTGELFF	TGTGCCAGCAGCGTAGTCCATTGGGACAGCCAGAACACCGGGGAGCTGTTTTTT
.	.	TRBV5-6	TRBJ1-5	CASSLGAGWRNQPQHF	TGTGCCAGCAGCTTGGGGGCAGGGTGGCGCAATCAGCCCCAGCATTTT
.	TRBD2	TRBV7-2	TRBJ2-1	CASRSPGLAGYNEQFF	TGTGCCAGCAGGTCCCCGGGACTAGCGGGATACAATGAGCAGTTCTTC
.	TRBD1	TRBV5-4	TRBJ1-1	CASSSPGQSEAFF	TGTGCCAGCAGCTCTCCGGGACAGAGTGAAGCTTTCTTT
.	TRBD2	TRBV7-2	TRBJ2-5	CASSLGLAGVETQYF	TGTGCCAGCAGCTTGGGACTAGCGGGAGTCGAGACCCAGTACTTC
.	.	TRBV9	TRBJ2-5	CASSVEGGRQETQYF	TGTGCCAGCAGCGTAGAGGGGGGGAGGCAAGAGACCCAGTACTTC
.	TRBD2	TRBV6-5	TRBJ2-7	CASSHTSGSYEQYF	TGTGCCAGCAGTCATACTAGCGGGAGTTACGAGCAGTACTTC
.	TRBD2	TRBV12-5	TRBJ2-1	CASGFSAGGGEQFF	TGTGCTAGTGGTTTCTCAGCGGGAGGGGGTGAGCAGTTCTTC
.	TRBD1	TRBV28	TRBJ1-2	CASSRRQGNYGYTF	TGTGCCAGCAGCCGACGACAGGGGAACTATGGCTACACCTTC
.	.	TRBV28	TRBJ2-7	CASSPLGGGWEQYF	TGTGCCAGCAGCCCCCTCGGTGGTGGTTGGGAGCAGTACTTC
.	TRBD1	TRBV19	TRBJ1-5	CASSMGPGWDRDF	TGTGCCAGTAGTATGGGGCCCGGCTGGGACAGAGATTTT
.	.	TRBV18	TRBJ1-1	CASSEVGTPNTEAFF	TGTGCCAGCTCCGAAGTCGGGACACCGAACACTGAAGCTTTCTTT
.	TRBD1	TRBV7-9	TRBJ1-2	CASSSTGGHGYTF	TGTGCCAGCAGTTCGACAGGGGGGCATGGCTACACCTTC
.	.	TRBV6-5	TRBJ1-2	CASSYSSLGQHYGYTF	TGTGCCAGCAGTTACTCGAGTTTAGGACAGCATTATGGCTACACCTTC
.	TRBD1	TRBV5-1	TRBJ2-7	CASSFQGATSEQYF	TGCGCCAGCAGCTTCCAGGGGGCTACTAGCGAGCAGTACTTC
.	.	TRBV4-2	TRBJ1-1	CASSQGQQVLTEAFF	TGTGCCAGCAGCCAAGGCCAGCAGGTCCTAACTGAAGCTTTCTTT
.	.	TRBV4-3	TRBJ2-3	CASSQDQVRGTDTQYF	TGCGCCAGCAGCCAAGATCAGGTCAGAGGCACAGATACGCAGTATTTT
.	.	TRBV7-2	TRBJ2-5	CASSLSILARETQYF	TGTGCCAGCAGCTTATCAATACTAGCCAGGGAGACCCAGTACTTC
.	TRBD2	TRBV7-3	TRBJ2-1	CASSPRRGEYNEQFF	TGTGCCAGCAGCCCCCGCCGGGGGGAATACAATGAGCAGTTCTTC
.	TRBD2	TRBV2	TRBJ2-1	CASSEVGTSVISYNEQFF	TGTGCCAGCAGTGAAGTCGGGACTAGCGTCATCTCCTACAATGAGCAGTTCTTC
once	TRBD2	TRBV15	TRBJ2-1	CATSRVGLAGGPVYNEQFF	TGTGCCACCAGCAGAGTCGGACTAGCGGGAGGCCCAGTATACAATGAGCAGTTCTTC
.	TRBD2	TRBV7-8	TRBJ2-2	CASSLRLAGSGELFF	TGTGCCAGCAGCTTACGGCTAGCGGGGAGCGGGGAGCTGTTTTTT
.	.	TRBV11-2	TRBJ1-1	CASSLDSGGTEAFF	TGTGCCAGCAGCTTAGATTCGGGGGGCACTGAAGCTTTCTTT
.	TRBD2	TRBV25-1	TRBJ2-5	CASSARAGVETQYF	TGTGCCAGCAGTGCAAGAGCGGGAGTGGAGACCCAGTACTTC
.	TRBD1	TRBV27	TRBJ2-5	CASGITGTGGGETQYF	TGTGCCAGCGGCATAACCGGGACAGGGGGTGGGGAGACCCAGTACTTC
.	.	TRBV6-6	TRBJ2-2	CASSYGRPNTGELFF	TGTGCCAGCAGCTATGGCAGGCCGAACACCGGGGAGCTGTTTTTT
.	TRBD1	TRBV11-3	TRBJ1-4	CASTGQTLATTNEKLFF	TGTGCCAGCACGGGACAGACCTTAGCAACAACTAATGAAAAACTGTTTTTT
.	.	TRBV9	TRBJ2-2	CASTQGSGSGGELFF	TGTGCCAGCACGCAGGGTTCGGGTTCTGGCGGGGAGCTGTTTTTT
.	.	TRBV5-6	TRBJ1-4	CASSSTRRGANEKLFF	TGTGCCAGCAGCTCGACCCGCAGGGGAGCGAATGAAAAACTGTTTTTT
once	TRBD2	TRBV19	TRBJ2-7	CASSKTSGGAYEQYF	TGTGCCAGTAGTAAAACTAGCGGGGGGGCCTACGAGCAGTACTTC
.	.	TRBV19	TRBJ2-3	CASSILASGADTQYF	TGTGCCAGTAGTATCCTAGCTAGTGGAGCAGATACGCAGTATTTT
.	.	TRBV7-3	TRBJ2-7	CASSAAIGHEQYF	TGTGCCAGCAGCGCGGCGATAGGCCACGAGCAGTACTTC
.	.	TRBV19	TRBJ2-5	CASSTSGQRAIETQYF	TGTGCCAGTAGTACCTCTGGACAGAGGGCCATAGAGACCCAGTACTTC
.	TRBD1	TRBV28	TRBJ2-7	CASSPQGAESSYEQYF	TGTGCCAGCAGTCCACAGGGGGCTGAGTCCTCCTACGAGCAGTACTTC
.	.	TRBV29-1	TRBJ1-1	CSVKAAGRAFF	TGCAGCGTTAAGGCGGCGGGGAGGGCTTTCTTT
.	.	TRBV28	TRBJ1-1	CASRRSGENTEAFF	TGTGCCAGCAGAAGATCGGGGGAGAACACTGAAGCTTTCTTT
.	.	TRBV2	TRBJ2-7	CASTRTGLSSYEQYF	TGTGCCAGCACCAGAACAGGATTGAGCTCCTACGAGCAGTACTTC